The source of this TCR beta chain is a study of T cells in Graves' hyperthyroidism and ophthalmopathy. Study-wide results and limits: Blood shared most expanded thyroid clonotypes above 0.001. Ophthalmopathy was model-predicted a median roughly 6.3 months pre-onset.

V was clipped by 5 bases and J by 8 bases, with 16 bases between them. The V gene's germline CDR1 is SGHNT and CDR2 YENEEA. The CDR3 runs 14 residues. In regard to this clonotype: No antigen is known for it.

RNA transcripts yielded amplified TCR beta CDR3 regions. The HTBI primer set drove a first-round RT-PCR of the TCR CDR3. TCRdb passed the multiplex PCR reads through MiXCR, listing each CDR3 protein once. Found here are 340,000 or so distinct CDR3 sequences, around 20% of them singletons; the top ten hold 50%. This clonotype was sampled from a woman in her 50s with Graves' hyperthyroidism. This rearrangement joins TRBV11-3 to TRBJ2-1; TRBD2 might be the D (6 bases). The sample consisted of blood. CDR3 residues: CASSPPGRGDEQFF. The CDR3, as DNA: TGTGCCAGCAGCCCCCCCGGGAGAGGTGATGAGCAGTTCTTC.